The 3 T cell receptor beta chains in this list originate from one sample, sequenced in a study of shared clonotypes between healthy human individuals. Assay used: immunoSEQ multiplex PCR; TCRdb lists only in-frame clones, some missing. The table has about a million clones, around three quarters seen once. The specimen was memory CD4+ T cells from PBMCs. Subset indicated: CD45RA-negative fraction. The receptors stem from a man between 18 and 35 years old in good health. Some clones in this sample may be carry-over from other donors' samples.

V usage is TRBV28 and J usage is TRBJ2-2; TRBD2 is a possible D gene (6 bases). CDR1 is MDHEN and CDR2 is SYDVKM in the germline V gene. The ends were cut back, 5 bases at V and 0 bases at J, with 10 bases in the middle. The CDR3 loop spans 15 amino acids. CDR3 in amino acids: CASSPGTSNTGELFF. The CDR3 DNA reads as TGTGCCAGCAGTCCCGGGACTTCGAACACCGGGGAGCTGTTTTTT.

V usage is TRBV5-1 and J usage is TRBJ2-6; 8 nucleotides line up with TRBD1. Per germline, CDR1 SGHRS and CDR2 YFSETQ. After removal of 1 base from V and 3 bases from J, the junction contained 6 bases not matched to a gene. CDR3 size: 17 residues. In DNA form, the CDR3 reads TGCGCCAGCAGCTTGTCCGGACAGGGAGTTGGGGCCAACGTCCTGACTTTC. This translates into CASSLSGQGVGANVLTF.

The chain combines TRBV18 with TRBJ2-7; D gene uncertain. V lost 2 bases and J 6 bases, leaving 23 bases between the germline ends. The CDR3 contains 17 residues. Germline V gene sequence: CDR1 KGHSH, CDR2 LQKENI. Written as DNA, the CDR3 is TGTGCCAGCTCACCAAAATCGGGCACGCCCGATCTCCTCGAGCAGTACTTC. This gives the protein CASSPKSGTPDLLEQYF.